This T cell receptor (beta chain) was found in a study of blood T cell repertoires in COVID-19. Overall study context: Some COVID-19 samples were acute and others convalescent; all came from the United States, Italy and Spain. In each case, the material was cDNA or gDNA derived from T cells, B-cell-depleted T cells, or PBMCs.

As handled by the study authors: Researchers report that nucleated cell counts were estimated from reference gene primer amplification. Clones were read by immunoSEQ multiplex PCR, and TCRdb kept only the in-frame ones, dropping some. The V and J calls and clone size come from that table; D and trimming were worked out from the DNA. The sample includes around 190,000 clones, around 80% of them seen just once. With 4 bases removed from V and 2 bases from J, the gap between germline ends came to 10 bases. In germline, CDR1 is SGHRS, CDR2 YFSETQ. The CDR3 length is 13 residues. The sequence came from a human donor in a cohort sampled during active COVID-19. The chain recombines TRBV5-1 with TRBJ2-7; D gene unclear. The sequenced sample was peripheral blood. This CDR3 reads CASSRSPAYEQYF. CDR3 in DNA: TGCGCCAGCAGCCGGTCTCCTGCCTACGAGCAGTACTTC. The whole variable domain, filled in from reference TRBV5-1 and TRBJ2-7, reads KAGVTQTPRYLIKTRGQQVTLSCSPISGHRSVSWYQQTPGQGLQFLFEYFSETQRNKGNFPGRFSGRQFSNSRSEMNVSTLELGDSALYLCASSRSPAYEQYFGPGTRLTVT.